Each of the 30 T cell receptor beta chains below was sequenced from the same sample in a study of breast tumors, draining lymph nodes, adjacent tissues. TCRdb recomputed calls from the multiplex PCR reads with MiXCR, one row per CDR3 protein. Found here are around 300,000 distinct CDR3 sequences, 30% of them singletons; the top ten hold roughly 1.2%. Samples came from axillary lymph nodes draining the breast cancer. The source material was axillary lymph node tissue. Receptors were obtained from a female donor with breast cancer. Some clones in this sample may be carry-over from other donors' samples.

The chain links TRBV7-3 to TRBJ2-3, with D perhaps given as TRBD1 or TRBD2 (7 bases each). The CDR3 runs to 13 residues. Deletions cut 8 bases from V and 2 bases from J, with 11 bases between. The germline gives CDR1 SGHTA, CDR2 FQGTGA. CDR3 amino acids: CASGRGLTDTQYF. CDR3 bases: TGTGCCAGCGGGAGGGGGCTCACAGATACGCAGTATTTT. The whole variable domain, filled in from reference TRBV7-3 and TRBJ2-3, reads GAGVSQTPSNKVTEKGKYVELRCDPISGHTALYWYRQSLGQGPEFLIYFQGTGAADDSGLPNDRFFAVRPEGSVSTLKIQRTERGDSAVYLCASGRGLTDTQYFGPGTRLTVL.

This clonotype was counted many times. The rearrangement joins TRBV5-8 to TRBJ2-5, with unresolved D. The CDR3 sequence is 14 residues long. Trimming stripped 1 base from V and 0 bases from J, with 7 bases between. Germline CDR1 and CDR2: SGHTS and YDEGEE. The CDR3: CASSLMSYQETQYF. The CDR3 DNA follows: TGTGCCAGCAGCTTGATGTCGTACCAAGAGACCCAGTACTTC.

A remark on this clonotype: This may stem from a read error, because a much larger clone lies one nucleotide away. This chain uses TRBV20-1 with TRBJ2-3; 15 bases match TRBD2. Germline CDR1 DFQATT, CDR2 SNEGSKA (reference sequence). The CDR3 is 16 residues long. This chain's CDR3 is CGANVGLAGGGDTQYF. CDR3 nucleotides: TGCGGTGCTAACGTAGGACTAGCGGGAGGGGGGGATACGCAGTATTTT.

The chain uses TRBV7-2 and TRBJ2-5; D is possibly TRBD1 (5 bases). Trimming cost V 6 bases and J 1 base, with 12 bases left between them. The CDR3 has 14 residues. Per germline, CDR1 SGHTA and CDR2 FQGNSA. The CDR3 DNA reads TGTGCCAGCAGTGTCCAGACAGTCCAAGAGACCCAGTACTTC. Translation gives CASSVQTVQETQYF.

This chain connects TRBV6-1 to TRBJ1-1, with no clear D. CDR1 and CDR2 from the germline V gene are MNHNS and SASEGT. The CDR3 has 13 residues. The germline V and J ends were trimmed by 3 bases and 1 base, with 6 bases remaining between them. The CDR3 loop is CASSEKTNTEAFF. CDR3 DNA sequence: TGTGCCAGCAGTGAGAAGACGAACACTGAAGCTTTCTTT.

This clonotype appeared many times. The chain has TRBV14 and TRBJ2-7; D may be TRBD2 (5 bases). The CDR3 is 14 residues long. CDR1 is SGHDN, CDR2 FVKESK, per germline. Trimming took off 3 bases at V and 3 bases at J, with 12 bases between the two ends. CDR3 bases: TGTGCCAGCAGCCAGGTTCGTAGCGTCTACGAGCAGTACTTC. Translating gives CASSQVRSVYEQYF.

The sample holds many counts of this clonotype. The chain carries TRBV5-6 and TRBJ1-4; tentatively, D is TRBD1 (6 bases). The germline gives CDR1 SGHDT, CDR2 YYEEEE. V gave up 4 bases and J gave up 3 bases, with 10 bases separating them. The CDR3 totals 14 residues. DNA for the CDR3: TGTGCCAGCAGCCAGGGGTTGGCTAATGAAAAACTGTTTTTT. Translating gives CASSQGLANEKLFF.

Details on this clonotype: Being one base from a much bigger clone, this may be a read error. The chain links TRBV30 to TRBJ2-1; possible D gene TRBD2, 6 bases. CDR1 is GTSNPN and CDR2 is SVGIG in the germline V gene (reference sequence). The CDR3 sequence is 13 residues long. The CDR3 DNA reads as TGTGCCTGGAGCGGAGGGATGGGGAATGGGCAGTTCTTC. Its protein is CAWSGGMGNGQFF.

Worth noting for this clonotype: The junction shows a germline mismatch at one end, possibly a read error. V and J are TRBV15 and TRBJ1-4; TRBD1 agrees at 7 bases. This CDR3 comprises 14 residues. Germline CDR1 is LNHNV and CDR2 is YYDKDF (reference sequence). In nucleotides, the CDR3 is TGTGCCACCGGCAGGGGGGGGCTAGGTGAAAAACTGTTTTTT. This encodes CATGRGGLGEKLFF.

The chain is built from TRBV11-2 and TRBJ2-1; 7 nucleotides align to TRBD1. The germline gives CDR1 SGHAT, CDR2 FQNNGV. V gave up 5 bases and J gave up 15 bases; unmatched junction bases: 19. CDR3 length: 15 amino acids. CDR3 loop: CASSAGTDHFTGRFF. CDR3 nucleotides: TGTGCCAGCAGCGCCGGGACAGATCATTTTACGGGGCGGTTCTTC. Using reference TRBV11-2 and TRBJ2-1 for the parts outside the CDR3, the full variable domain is EAGVAQSPRYKIIEKRQSVAFWCNPISGHATLYWYQQILGQGPKLLIQFQNNGVVDDSQLPKDRFSAERLKGVDSTLKIQPAKLEDSAVYLCASSAGTDHFTGRFFGPGTRLTVL.

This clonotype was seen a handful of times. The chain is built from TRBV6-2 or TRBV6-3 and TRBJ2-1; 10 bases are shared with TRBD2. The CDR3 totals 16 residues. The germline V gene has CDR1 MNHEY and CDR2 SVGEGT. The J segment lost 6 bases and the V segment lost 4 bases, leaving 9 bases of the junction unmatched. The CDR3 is CASSSQREGLINEQFF. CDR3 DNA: TGTGCCAGCAGTTCGCAGCGGGAGGGCCTCATCAATGAGCAGTTCTTC.

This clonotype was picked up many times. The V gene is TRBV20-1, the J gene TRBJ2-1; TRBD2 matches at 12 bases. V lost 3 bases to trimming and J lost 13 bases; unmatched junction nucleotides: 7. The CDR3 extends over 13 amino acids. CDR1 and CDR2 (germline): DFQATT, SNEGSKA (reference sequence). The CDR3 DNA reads TGCAGTGCTAGGACTAGCGGGAGAATTTTCCAGTTCTTC. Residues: CSARTSGRIFQFF.

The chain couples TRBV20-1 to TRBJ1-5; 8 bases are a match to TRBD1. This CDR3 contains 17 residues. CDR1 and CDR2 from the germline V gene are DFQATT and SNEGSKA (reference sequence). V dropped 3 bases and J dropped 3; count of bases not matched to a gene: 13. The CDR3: CSASPTGGKDVNQPQHF. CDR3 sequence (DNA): TGCAGTGCTAGCCCCACAGGGGGAAAAGATGTCAATCAGCCCCAGCATTTT.

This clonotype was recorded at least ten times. The CDR3 loop is CASSKGGKYEQYF. The CDR3 coding sequence is TGTGCCAGTAGTAAGGGCGGGAAATACGAGCAGTACTTC. V gene TRBV19 combines with J gene TRBJ2-7, with D maybe TRBD2 (6 bases). The CDR3 is 13 residues long. V gave up 4 bases and J gave up 4 bases, with 11 bases separating them. Germline V lookup: CDR1 LNHDA, CDR2 SQIVND (reference sequence).

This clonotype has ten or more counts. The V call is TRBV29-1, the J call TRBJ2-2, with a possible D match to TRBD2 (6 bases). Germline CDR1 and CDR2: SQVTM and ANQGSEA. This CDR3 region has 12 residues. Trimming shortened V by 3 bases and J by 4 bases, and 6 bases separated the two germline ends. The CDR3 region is CSVEGGTGELFF. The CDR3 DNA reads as TGCAGCGTTGAGGGAGGCACCGGGGAGCTGTTTTTT.

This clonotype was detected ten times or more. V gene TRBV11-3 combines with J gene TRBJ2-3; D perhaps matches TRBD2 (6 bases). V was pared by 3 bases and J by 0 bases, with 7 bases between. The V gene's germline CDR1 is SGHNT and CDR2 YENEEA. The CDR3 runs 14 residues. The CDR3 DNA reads TGTGCCAGCAGCTTTCTAGCGAGCACAGATACGCAGTATTTT. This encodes CASSFLASTDTQYF.

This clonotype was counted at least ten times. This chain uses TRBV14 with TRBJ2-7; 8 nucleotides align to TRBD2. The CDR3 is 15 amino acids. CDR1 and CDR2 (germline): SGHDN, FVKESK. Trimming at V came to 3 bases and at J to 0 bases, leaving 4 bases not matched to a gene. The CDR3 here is CASSQTSASSYEQYF. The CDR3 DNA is TGTGCCAGCAGCCAGACTAGCGCCAGCTCCTACGAGCAGTACTTC.

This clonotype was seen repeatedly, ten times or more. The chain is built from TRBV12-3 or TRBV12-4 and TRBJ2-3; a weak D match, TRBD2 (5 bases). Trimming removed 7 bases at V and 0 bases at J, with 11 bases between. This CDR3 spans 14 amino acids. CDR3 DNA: TGTGCCAGCACTCGCGGCGGGAGCACAGATACGCAGTATTTT. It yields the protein CASTRGGSTDTQYF.

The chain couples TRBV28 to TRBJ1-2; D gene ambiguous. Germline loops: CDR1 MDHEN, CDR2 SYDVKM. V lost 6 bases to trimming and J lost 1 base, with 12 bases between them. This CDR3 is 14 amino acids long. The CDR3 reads CASSPALSNYGYTF. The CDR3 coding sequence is TGTGCCAGCAGCCCAGCCCTAAGTAACTATGGCTACACCTTC.

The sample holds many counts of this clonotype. The chain's CDR3 is CASSVSGTSYEQYF. The CDR3 nucleotides read TGTGCCAGCAGCGTTAGCGGGACTTCCTACGAGCAGTACTTC. This rearrangement joins TRBV9 to TRBJ2-7; 8 nucleotides line up with TRBD2. With 2 bases clipped from V and 1 base from J, the junction kept 2 bases outside the gene matches. The CDR3 is 14 residues long. Germline CDR1 SGDLS, CDR2 YYNGEE.

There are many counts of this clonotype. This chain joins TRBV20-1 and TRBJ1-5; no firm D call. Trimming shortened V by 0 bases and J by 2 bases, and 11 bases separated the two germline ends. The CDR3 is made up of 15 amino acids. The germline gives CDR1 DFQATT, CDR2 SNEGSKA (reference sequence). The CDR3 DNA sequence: TGCAGTGCTAGAGATGTGAGGGAAGGCAATCAGCCCCAGCATTTT. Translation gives CSARDVREGNQPQHF.

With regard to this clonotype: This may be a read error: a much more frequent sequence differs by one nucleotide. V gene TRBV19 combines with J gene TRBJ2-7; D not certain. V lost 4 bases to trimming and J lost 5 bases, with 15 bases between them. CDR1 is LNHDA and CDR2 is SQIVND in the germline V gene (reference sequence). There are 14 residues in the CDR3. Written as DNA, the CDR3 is TGTGCCAGTAGTACTCAAAGGTTTACCCACGAGCAGTACTTC. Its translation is CASSTQRFTHEQYF.

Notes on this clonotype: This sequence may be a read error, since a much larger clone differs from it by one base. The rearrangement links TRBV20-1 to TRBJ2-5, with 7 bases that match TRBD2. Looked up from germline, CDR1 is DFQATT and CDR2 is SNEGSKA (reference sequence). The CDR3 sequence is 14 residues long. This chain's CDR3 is CSASWLAGEETQHF. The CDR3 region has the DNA TGCAGTGCTAGCTGGCTGGCGGGAGAGGAGACCCAGCACTTC.

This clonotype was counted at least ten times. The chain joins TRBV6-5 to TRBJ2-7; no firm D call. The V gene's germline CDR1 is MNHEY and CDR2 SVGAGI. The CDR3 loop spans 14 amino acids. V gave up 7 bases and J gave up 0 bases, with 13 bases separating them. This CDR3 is CASMLYSSSYEQYF. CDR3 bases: TGTGCCAGCATGCTCTACTCGAGCTCCTACGAGCAGTACTTC.

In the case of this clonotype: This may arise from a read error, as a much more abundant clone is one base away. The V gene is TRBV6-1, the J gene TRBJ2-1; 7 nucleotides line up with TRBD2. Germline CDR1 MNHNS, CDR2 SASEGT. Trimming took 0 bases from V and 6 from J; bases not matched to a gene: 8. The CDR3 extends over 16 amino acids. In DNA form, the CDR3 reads TGTGCCAGCAGTGAAGCGGTGACTAGCCCCTCCAATGAGCAGTTCTTC. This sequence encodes CASSEAVTSPSNEQFF.

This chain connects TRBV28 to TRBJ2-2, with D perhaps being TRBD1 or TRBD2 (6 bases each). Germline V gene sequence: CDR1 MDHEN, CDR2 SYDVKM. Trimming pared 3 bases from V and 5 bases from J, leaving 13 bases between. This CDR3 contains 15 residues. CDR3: CASSFVLGGTGELFF. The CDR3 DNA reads TGTGCCAGCAGTTTCGTTCTAGGGGGGACCGGGGAGCTGTTTTTT.

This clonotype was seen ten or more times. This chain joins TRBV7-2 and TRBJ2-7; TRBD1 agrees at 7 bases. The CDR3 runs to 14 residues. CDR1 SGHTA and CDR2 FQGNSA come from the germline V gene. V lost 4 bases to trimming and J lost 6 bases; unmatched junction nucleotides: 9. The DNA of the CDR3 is TGTGCCAGCAGCTACCGGGAAGGGGGCAGCGAGCAGTACTTC. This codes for CASSYREGGSEQYF.

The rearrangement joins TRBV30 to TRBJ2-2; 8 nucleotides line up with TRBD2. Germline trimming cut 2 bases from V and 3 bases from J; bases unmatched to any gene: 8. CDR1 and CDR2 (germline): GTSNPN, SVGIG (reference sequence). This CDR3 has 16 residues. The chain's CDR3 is CAWSLSAGGYTGELFF. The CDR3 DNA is TGTGCCTGGAGTCTGTCGGCGGGAGGATACACCGGGGAGCTGTTTTTT.

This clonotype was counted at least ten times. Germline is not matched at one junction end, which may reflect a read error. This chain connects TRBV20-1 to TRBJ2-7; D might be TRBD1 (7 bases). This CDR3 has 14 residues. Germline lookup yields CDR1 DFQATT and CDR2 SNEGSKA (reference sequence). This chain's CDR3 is CSPRGPRGDYEQYF. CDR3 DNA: TGCAGTCCTAGGGGCCCCAGGGGGGACTACGAGCAGTACTTC.

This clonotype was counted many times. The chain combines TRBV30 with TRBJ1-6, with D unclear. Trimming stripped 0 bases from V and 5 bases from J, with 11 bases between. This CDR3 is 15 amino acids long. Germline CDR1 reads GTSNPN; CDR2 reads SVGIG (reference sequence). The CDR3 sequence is CAWSVRIRNNSPLHF. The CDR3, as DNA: TGTGCCTGGAGTGTAAGGATTAGGAATAATTCACCCCTCCACTTT.